This TCR beta chain was obtained from a study of regulatory T cells in long-lasting Graves disease. Building of the TCR beta libraries involved iRepertoire HTBI primers and Arm-PCR of CDR3 regions. One entry per CDR3 protein results from TCRdb running MiXCR on the multiplex PCR reads. Altogether roughly 350,000 distinct CDR3 sequences are present, roughly 15% being singletons, with the ten largest covering 20% to 25%. The CDR3 covers 15 residues. After removal of 0 bases from V and 5 bases from J, the junction contained 5 bases not matched to a gene. Germline CDR1 LGHDT, CDR2 YNNKEL (reference sequence). The time point was: newly diagnosed GD, antithyroid drugs for less than 3 months. Preparation of the TCR library used RNA extracted from PBMCs. This clonotype was observed at least ten times. These sequences were also reported in another study, on T cells in Graves' hyperthyroidism and ophthalmopathy.

The input for sequencing was peripheral blood mononuclear cells (PBMCs), taken at new diagnosis, from a patient treated with antithyroid drugs. This clonotype originated in a woman younger than 35 with Graves disease. The chain is built from TRBV3-1 and TRBJ2-7; 9 nucleotides match TRBD2. In nucleotides, the CDR3 is TGTGCCAGCAGCCAAGAACAAGCGGGAGGAGACGAGCAGTACTTC. This gives the protein CASSQEQAGGDEQYF.